One sample yielded the 15 T cell receptor beta chains listed below, sequenced in a study of OX40 agonist ivuxolimab in advanced cancers. Clones were read by immunoSEQ multiplex PCR, and TCRdb kept only the in-frame ones, dropping some. The sample yields around 80,000 clones, roughly four fifths seen once. Source: CD4+ or CD8+ T cells sorted from blood, taken in a trial of the OX40 agonist ivuxolimab. The receptors come from an adult with an advanced solid tumor such as melanoma, head and neck, liver or kidney cancer.

The genes are TRBV5-1 and TRBJ2-2; D may be TRBD2 (6 bases). Between the trimmed V and J ends, which lost 0 bases and 0 bases, there was a span of 12 bases. This CDR3 spans 17 amino acids. CDR1 SGHRS and CDR2 YFSETQ come from the germline V gene. The CDR3 reads CASSLAQLAANTGELFF. In DNA form, the CDR3 reads TGCGCCAGCAGCTTGGCCCAACTAGCCGCGAACACCGGGGAGCTGTTTTTT.

V gene TRBV27 combines with J gene TRBJ2-5; D possibly corresponds to TRBD1 (6 bases). This CDR3 is built from 14 residues. From germline, CDR1 is MNHEY and CDR2 SMNVEV (reference sequence). V was shortened by 9 bases and J by 2 bases, with 16 bases between the two germline ends. CDR3 in amino acids: CASRGNDRQETQYF. CDR3 bases: TGTGCCAGTAGAGGGAATGACAGGCAAGAGACCCAGTACTTC.

V and J are TRBV9 and TRBJ2-7, with D possibly being TRBD2 (6 bases). Germline CDR1 is SGDLS and CDR2 is YYNGEE. There are 12 residues in the CDR3. V gave up 7 bases and J gave up 3 bases, with 11 bases separating them. The DNA of the CDR3 is TGTGCCAGCTACCTGGAGGGCTACGAGCAGTACTTC. It codes for CASYLEGYEQYF.

The rearrangement joins TRBV2 to TRBJ2-7; possible D gene TRBD2, 5 bases. Deletions cut 2 bases from V and 6 bases from J, with 14 bases between. This CDR3 has 14 residues. Germline CDR1 reads SNHLY; CDR2 reads FYNNEI. The CDR3 loop is CASSEIVWESEQYF. The CDR3, as DNA: TGTGCCAGCAGTGAAATCGTGTGGGAGAGCGAGCAGTACTTC. The full variable domain, rest sourced from reference TRBV2 and TRBJ2-7, is EPEVTQTPSHQVTQMGQEVILRCVPISNHLYFYWYRQILGQKVEFLVSFYNNEISEKSEIFDDQFSVERPDGSNFTLKIRSTKLEDSAMYFCASSEIVWESEQYFGPGTRLTVT.

This chain links TRBV27 with TRBJ1-4; D is possibly TRBD1 (6 bases). Between the trimmed V and J ends, which lost 6 bases and 0 bases, there was a span of 17 bases. CDR1 is MNHEY, CDR2 SMNVEV, per germline (reference sequence). The length of the CDR3 is 17 residues. CDR3 sequence: CASSQQGAFATNEKLFF. The CDR3, as DNA: TGTGCCAGCAGCCAACAGGGTGCATTTGCAACTAATGAAAAACTGTTTTTT.

This CDR3 is CASSQDPLGMGNEQYF. The CDR3 DNA reads as TGTGCCAGCAGCCAGGATCCCCTAGGAATGGGAAACGAGCAGTACTTC. The J gene is TRBJ2-7, the V gene TRBV4-2, with D hard to call. Germline V gene lookup returns CDR1 LGHNA and CDR2 YNFKEQ. Trimming took off 3 bases at V and 5 bases at J, with 20 bases between the two ends. This CDR3 has 16 amino acids.

This chain uses TRBV11-2 with TRBJ2-1, with D perhaps TRBD2 (7 bases). The germline CDR1 and CDR2 sequences are SGHAT and FQNNGV. The CDR3 is 15 amino acids. With 6 bases removed from V and 8 bases from J, the gap between germline ends came to 20 bases. For the CDR3, the DNA is TGTGCCAGCAGTAACACCGGGGGGCCGGGGGATGAGCAGTTCTTC. This codes for CASSNTGGPGDEQFF.

V gene TRBV11-2 combines with J gene TRBJ2-1; maybe TRBD2 (5 bases). Germline CDR1 SGHAT, CDR2 FQNNGV. The CDR3 is 12 amino acids. V lost 1 base and J lost 10, with 8 bases in between. The CDR3 DNA is TGTGCCAGCAGCTTAGGTGGACTGGAGCAGTTCTTC. It yields the protein CASSLGGLEQFF.

This rearrangement joins TRBV11-2 to TRBJ2-5; TRBD2 aligns across 8 bases. The germline V gene has CDR1 SGHAT and CDR2 FQNNGV. The CDR3 is made up of 14 amino acids. V was pared by 5 bases and J by 0 bases, with 2 bases of the junction left unmatched. The DNA of the CDR3 is TGTGCCAGCAGCCCGGGGGGGCACCAAGAGACCCAGTACTTC. Its protein is CASSPGGHQETQYF.

CDR3: CASSLPSLDEQFF. CDR3 sequence (DNA): TGTGCCAGCTCACTACCTTCCCTGGATGAGCAGTTCTTC. This sequence joins TRBV18 and TRBJ2-1; D is uncertain. Germline assignment: CDR1 KGHSH and CDR2 LQKENI. CDR3 length: 13 residues. V lost 4 bases, J lost 8 bases, and 12 bases lay in between.

CDR3 protein: CASSIRQGREKLFF. In nucleotides, the CDR3 is TGTGCCAGCAGCATCAGACAGGGACGTGAAAAACTGTTTTTT. This rearrangement joins TRBV7-2 to TRBJ1-4; 7 bases fit TRBD1. Losses at the gene ends were 5 bases for V and 7 bases for J; bases not matched to a gene: 7. The CDR3 has 14 residues. CDR1 and CDR2 from the germline V gene are SGHTA and FQGNSA.

The V call is TRBV7-2, the J call TRBJ2-1; TRBD1 is a possible D gene (6 bases). CDR3 length: 16 residues. Germline V gene sequence: CDR1 SGHTA, CDR2 FQGNSA. Trimming removed 4 bases from V and 14 bases from J, with 27 bases in between. The CDR3 here is CASSSDTITGLFMEFF. The CDR3 nucleotides read TGTGCCAGCAGCTCCGACACTATTACAGGGCTATTCATGGAGTTCTTC.

The rearrangement joins TRBV6-6 to TRBJ2-5, with D unresolved. The CDR3 loop spans 15 amino acids. Trimming took off 2 bases at V and 3 bases at J, with 13 bases between the two ends. Germline V gene sequence: CDR1 MNHNY, CDR2 SVGAGI (reference sequence). As DNA, the CDR3 is TGTGCCAGCAGTTACGGCAATAAGCGCGAAGAGACCCAGTACTTC. Encoded protein: CASSYGNKREETQYF.

The J gene is TRBJ2-3, the V gene TRBV29-1; 9 bases align to TRBD1. Trimming cost V 5 bases and J 5 bases; bases outside gene matches: 8. Germline loops: CDR1 SQVTM, CDR2 ANQGSEA. This CDR3 has 14 residues. The CDR3 DNA reads as TGCAGCGTTTCGGGACAGGGTTGGGGAGATACGCAGTATTTT. Its protein product is CSVSGQGWGDTQYF.

The chain links TRBV29-1 to TRBJ2-3; 10 nucleotides align to TRBD2. The J segment lost 0 bases and the V segment lost 6 bases, leaving 3 bases of the junction unmatched. In germline, CDR1 is SQVTM, CDR2 ANQGSEA. This CDR3 has 14 amino acids. DNA for the CDR3: TGCAGCGTCATAGCGGGGGGAAGCACAGATACGCAGTATTTT. Residues: CSVIAGGSTDTQYF.